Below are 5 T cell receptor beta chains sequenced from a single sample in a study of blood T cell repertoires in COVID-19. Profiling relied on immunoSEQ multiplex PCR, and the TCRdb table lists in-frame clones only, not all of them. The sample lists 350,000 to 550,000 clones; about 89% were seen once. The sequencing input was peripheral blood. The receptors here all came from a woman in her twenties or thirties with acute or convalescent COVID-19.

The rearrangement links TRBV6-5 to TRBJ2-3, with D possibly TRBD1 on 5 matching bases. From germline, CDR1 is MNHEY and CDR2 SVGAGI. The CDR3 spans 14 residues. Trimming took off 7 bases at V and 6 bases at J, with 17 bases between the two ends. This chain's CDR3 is CASTSTVFPDTQYF. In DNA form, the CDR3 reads TGTGCCAGCACCTCGACAGTTTTCCCCGATACGCAGTATTTT.

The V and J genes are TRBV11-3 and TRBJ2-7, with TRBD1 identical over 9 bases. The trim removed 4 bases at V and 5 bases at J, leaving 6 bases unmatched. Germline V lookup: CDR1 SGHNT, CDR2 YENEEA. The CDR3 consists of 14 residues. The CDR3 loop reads CASSSGQGGNEQYF. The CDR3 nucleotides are TGTGCCAGCAGCTCGGGACAGGGAGGCAACGAGCAGTACTTC.

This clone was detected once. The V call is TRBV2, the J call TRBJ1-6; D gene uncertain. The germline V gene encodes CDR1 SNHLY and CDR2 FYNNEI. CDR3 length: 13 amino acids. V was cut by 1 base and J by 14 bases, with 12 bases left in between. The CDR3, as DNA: TGTGCCAGCAGTGAAGATACGAGAGGTTCCCTCCACTTT. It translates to CASSEDTRGSLHF.

CDR3 bases: TGTGCCAGCAGTTACCCCGGGACAGGGGTCCAAAGCTCCTACAATGAGCAGTTCTTC. Residues: CASSYPGTGVQSSYNEQFF. V is TRBV6-2 or TRBV6-3 and J is TRBJ2-1; TRBD1 aligns across 10 bases. The CDR3 has 19 residues. V gave up 2 bases and J gave up 0 bases; unmatched junction bases: 10. Germline loops: CDR1 MNHEY, CDR2 SVGEGT.

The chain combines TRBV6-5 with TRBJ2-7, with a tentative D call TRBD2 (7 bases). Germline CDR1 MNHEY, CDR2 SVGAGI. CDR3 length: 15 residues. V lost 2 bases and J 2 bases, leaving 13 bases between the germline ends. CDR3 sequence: CASSYRGGPTYEQYF. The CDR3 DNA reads TGTGCCAGCAGTTACAGGGGGGGACCTACCTACGAGCAGTACTTC.